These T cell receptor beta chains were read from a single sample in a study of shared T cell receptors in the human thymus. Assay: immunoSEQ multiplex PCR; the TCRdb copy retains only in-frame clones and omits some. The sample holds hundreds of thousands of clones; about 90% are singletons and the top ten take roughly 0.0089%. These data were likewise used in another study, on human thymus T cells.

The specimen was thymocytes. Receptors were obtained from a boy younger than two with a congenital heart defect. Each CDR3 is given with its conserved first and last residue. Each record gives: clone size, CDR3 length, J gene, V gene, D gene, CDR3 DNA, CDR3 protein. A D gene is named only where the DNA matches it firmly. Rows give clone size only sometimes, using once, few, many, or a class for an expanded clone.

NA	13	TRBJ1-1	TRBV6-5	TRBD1	TGTGCCAGCCAGGGGGCGATGGGTACTGAAGCTTTCTTT	CASQGAMGTEAFF
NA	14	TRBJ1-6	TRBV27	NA	TGTGCCAGCAGTTTGGAGGGCGGGGGTTCACCCCTCCACTTT	CASSLEGGGSPLHF
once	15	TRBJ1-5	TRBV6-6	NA	TGTGCCAGCAGTTACGAGACAGCTAGCAATCAGCCCCAGCATTTT	CASSYETASNQPQHF
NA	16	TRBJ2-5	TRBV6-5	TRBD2	TGTGCCAGCAGTTACCCTCTAGCGGGAGGGTATGAGACCCAGTACTTC	CASSYPLAGGYETQYF
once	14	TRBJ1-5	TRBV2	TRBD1	TGTGCCAGCAAAAAGGGGACAGCGGGTCAGCCCCAGCATTTT	CASKKGTAGQPQHF
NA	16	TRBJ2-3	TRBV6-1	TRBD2	TGTGCCAGCAGTGTACTAGCGGGGGGGAGGGGAGATACGCAGTATTTT	CASSVLAGGRGDTQYF
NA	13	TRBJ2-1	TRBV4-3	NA	TGCGCCAGCAGCCAAGATGAGCACAATGAGCAGTTCTTC	CASSQDEHNEQFF
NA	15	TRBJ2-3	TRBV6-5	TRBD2	TGTGCCAGCAGTTACTCGAATACTAGCGGGGGCGGTATGTATTTT	CASSYSNTSGGGMYF
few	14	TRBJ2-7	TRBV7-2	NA	TGTGCCAGCGGAAGACAGGGAGGTTCCTACGAGCAGTACTTC	CASGRQGGSYEQYF
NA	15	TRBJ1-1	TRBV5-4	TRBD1	TGTGCCAGCAGCTTAGAGCCGGGACAGGGAACTGAAGCTTTCTTT	CASSLEPGQGTEAFF
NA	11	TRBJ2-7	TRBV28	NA	TGTGCCAGCAGTTTTCCGAGGGAGCAGTACTTC	CASSFPREQYF
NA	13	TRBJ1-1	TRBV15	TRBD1	TGTGCCACCAGCAGGGGGGGACAGACCGAAGCTTTCTTT	CATSRGGQTEAFF
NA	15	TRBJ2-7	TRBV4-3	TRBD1	TGCGCCAGCAGCCAAGGGATTCGACAGGGCGTAGGGCAGTACTTC	CASSQGIRQGVGQYF
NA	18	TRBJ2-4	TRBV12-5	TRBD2	TGTGCTAGTGGTTTGGTTCCGACTAGCGGGAGGTCCAAAAACATTCAGTACTTC	CASGLVPTSGRSKNIQYF
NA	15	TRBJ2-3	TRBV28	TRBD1	TGTGCCAGCAGTCCACAGGGGACCCCCACAGATACGCAGTATTTT	CASSPQGTPTDTQYF
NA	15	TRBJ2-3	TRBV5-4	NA	TGTGCCAGCAGCTTAGGTTCAGGGTGGGCAGATACGCAGTATTTT	CASSLGSGWADTQYF
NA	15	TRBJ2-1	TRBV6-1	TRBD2	TGTGCCAGCAGTGAACCTAGCGGGAGGGCCGGTGAGCAGTTCTTC	CASSEPSGRAGEQFF
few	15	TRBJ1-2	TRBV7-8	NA	TGTGCCAGCAGCTTAGACAGAACAGGGCGGTATGGCTACACCTTC	CASSLDRTGRYGYTF
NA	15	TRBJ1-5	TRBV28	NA	TGTGCCAGCAGTTTTCCCAGGTTAAACAATCAGCCCCAGCATTTT	CASSFPRLNNQPQHF
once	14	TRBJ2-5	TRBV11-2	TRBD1	TGTGCCAGCAGCAGAGACAGGGTGAAAGAGACCCAGTACTTC	CASSRDRVKETQYF
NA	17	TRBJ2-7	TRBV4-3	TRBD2	TGCGCCAGCAGCCAAGATGGGGCTAGCGGGAGGGTGTACGAGCAGTACTTC	CASSQDGASGRVYEQYF
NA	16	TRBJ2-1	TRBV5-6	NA	TGTGCCAGCAGCTTGCGCGGGTTTTTCCGCTACAATGAGCAGTTCTTC	CASSLRGFFRYNEQFF
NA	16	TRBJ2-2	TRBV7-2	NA	TGTGCCAGCAGCTTAAAAGGGACACTGAACACCGGGGAGCTGTTTTTT	CASSLKGTLNTGELFF
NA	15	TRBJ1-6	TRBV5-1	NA	TGCGCCAGCAGCTTGACGCGGGGAAAGGATTCACCCCTCCACTTT	CASSLTRGKDSPLHF
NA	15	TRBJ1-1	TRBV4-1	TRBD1	TGCGCCAGCCTACAACCGGGACAGGGGAGGACTGAAGCTTTCTTT	CASLQPGQGRTEAFF
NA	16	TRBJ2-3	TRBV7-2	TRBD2	TGTGCCAGCAGCCCCGGGACTAGCGGAGGCACAGATACGCAGTATTTT	CASSPGTSGGTDTQYF
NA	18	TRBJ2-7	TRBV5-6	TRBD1	TGTGCCAGCAGCTTGAGAGTGACTGGACAGGGGCATGTTTACGAGCAGTACTTC	CASSLRVTGQGHVYEQYF
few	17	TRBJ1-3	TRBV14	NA	TGTGCCAGCAGTCAACCCCGCGGGGCGGTCTCTGGAAACACCATATATTTT	CASSQPRGAVSGNTIYF
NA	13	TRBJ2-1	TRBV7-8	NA	TGTGCCAGCAGCTTAACAGGTGCCAATGAGCAGTTCTTC	CASSLTGANEQFF
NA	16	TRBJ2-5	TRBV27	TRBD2	TGTGCCAGCAGTTTATCCGTAGGACTAGCGGGAGAGACCCAGTACTTC	CASSLSVGLAGETQYF
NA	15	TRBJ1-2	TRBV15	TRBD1	TGTGCCACCAGCACCCGGACAGGGGGATACTATGGCTACACCTTC	CATSTRTGGYYGYTF
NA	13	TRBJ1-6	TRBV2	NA	TGTGCCAGCAGTGAAGTCGACAGCTCACCCCTCCACTTT	CASSEVDSSPLHF
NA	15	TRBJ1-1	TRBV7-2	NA	TGTGCCAGCAGCTTAGACAGGGTATTCTACACTGAAGCTTTCTTT	CASSLDRVFYTEAFF
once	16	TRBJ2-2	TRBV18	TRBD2	TGTGCCAGCTCACCGGGACTAGCGGGAGTAACCGGGGAGCTGTTTTTT	CASSPGLAGVTGELFF
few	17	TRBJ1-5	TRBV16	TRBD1	TGTGCCAGCAGCCAATCCGGGACAGGGGCTAGCAATCAGCCCCAGCATTTT	CASSQSGTGASNQPQHF
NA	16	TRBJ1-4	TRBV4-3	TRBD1	TGCGCCAGCAGCCAAACCACAGGGGTCCGAAATGAAAAACTGTTTTTT	CASSQTTGVRNEKLFF
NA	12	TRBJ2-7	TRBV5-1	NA	TGCGCCAGCAGCTTGGTAGGGAGTGAGCAGTACTTC	CASSLVGSEQYF
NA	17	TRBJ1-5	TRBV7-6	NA	TGTGCCAGCAGCTTACTCCAGGGTAAACCGGAAAATCAGCCCCAGCATTTT	CASSLLQGKPENQPQHF
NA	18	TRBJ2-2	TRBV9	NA	TGTGCCAGCAGCGCAGGGATGCGATCCCGGGCGAACACCGGGGAGCTGTTTTTT	CASSAGMRSRANTGELFF
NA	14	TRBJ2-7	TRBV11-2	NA	TGTGCCAGCAGCTCCCGGGACTTTGGTTACGAGCAGTACTTC	CASSSRDFGYEQYF
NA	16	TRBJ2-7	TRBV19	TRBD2	TGTGCCAGTAGTTTCACCGGGACTAGCTGGGGTTTCGAGCAGTACTTC	CASSFTGTSWGFEQYF
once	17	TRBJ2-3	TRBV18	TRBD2	TGTGCCAGCTCGGCAGGACTAGCGGGAGGGCCCACAGATACGCAGTATTTT	CASSAGLAGGPTDTQYF
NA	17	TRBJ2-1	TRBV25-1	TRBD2	TGTGCCAGCAGTGTTACTAGCGGGGGGAGCTCCTACAATGAGCAGTTCTTC	CASSVTSGGSSYNEQFF
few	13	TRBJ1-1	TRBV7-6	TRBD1	TGTGCCAGCAGCTTCCTGGACAGGGGTGAAGCTTTCTTT	CASSFLDRGEAFF
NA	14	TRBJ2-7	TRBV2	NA	TGTGCCAGCAGTGAAAAGCGTAGCTCCTACGAGCAGTACTTC	CASSEKRSSYEQYF
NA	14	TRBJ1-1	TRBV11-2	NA	TGTGCCAGCAGCTCTACTCGGTCGAACACTGAAGCTTTCTTT	CASSSTRSNTEAFF
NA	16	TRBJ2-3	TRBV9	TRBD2	TGTGCCAGCAGCCAGACTAGCGGGAATAGCACAGATACGCAGTATTTT	CASSQTSGNSTDTQYF
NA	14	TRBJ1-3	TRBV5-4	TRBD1	TGTGCCAGCAAGACAGGGGGCGTCGGAAACACCATATATTTT	CASKTGGVGNTIYF
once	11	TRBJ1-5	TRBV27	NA	TGTGCCCGGGAGGGCAATCAGCCCCAGCATTTT	CAREGNQPQHF
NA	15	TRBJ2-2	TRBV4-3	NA	TGCGCCAGCAGCCCCAGGGGAGGGATTAACGGGGAGCTGTTTTTT	CASSPRGGINGELFF
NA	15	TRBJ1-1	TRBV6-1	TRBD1	TGTGCCAGCAGCCCTCGACAGGGGGCGAACACTGAAGCTTTCTTT	CASSPRQGANTEAFF
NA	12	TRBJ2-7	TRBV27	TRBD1	TGTGCCAGCAGCCGACAGGGCTACGAGCAGTACTTC	CASSRQGYEQYF
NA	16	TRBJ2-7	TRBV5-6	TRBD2	TGTGCCAGCAGCCCTACCCGTGGACTAGCGGATTACGAGCAGTACTTC	CASSPTRGLADYEQYF
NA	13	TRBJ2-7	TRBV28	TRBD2	TGTGCCAGCATTGGGGAGGGACCCTACGAGCAGTACTTC	CASIGEGPYEQYF
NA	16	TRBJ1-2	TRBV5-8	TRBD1	TGTGCCAGCAGCTTGGGACAGGGCTTAGATAACTATGGCTACACCTTC	CASSLGQGLDNYGYTF
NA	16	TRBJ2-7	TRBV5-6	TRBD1	TGTGCCAGCAGCTTGGGGACCGGGACAGGAGAGTACGAGCAGTACTTC	CASSLGTGTGEYEQYF
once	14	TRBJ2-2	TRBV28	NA	TGTGCCAGCAGTCCCACGGGGTACACCGGGGAGCTGTTTTTT	CASSPTGYTGELFF
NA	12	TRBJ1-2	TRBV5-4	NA	TGTGCCAGCAGTCGGACGGGGGATGGCTACACCTTC	CASSRTGDGYTF
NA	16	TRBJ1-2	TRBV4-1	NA	TGCGCCAGCAGCCAAGTTGTGCCGGGGGGACGTTATGGCTACACCTTC	CASSQVVPGGRYGYTF
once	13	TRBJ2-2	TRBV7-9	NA	TGTGCCAGCAGCTTCGGGGAGTCCGGGGAGCTGTTTTTT	CASSFGESGELFF